The entry below describes one T cell receptor (beta chain). This entry comes from a study of T cell changes during pregnancy in multiple sclerosis. The CDR3 is 16 amino acids. Germline assignment: CDR1 MGHRA and CDR2 YSYEKL. V trimming: 2 bases; J trimming: 7 bases; junction bases outside the gene matches: 10. The protocol was immunoSEQ multiplex PCR, while the TCRdb copy is restricted to in-frame clones and leaves out a portion. The sample shows around 70,000 clones, about nine tenths of them seen only once. The sequenced sample was peripheral blood, obtained in the second trimester of pregnancy. This chain joins TRBV4-1 and TRBJ2-5, with 10 bases matching TRBD1. The source of this sequence is a female donor with multiple sclerosis, enrolled in a pregnancy study. Here the CDR3 DNA reads TGCGCCAGCAGCCAACCCGGGACAGGGGTCTTCGGGACCCAGTACTTC. This translates into CASSQPGTGVFGTQYF.